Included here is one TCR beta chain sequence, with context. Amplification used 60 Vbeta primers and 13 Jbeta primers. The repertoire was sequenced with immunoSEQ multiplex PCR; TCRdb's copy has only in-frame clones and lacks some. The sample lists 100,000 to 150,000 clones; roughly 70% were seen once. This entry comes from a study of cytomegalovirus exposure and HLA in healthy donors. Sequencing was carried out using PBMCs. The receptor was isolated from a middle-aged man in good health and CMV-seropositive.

The CDR3 sequence: CASRGTGDRGEAFF. Here the CDR3 DNA reads TGTGCCAGCAGGGGTACAGGGGATAGGGGTGAAGCTTTCTTT. J is TRBJ1-1 and V is TRBV6-5, with TRBD1 matching 7 bases. Trimming took 6 bases from V and 7 from J; bases not matched to a gene: 11. The CDR3 is 14 residues long. Germline lookup yields CDR1 MNHEY and CDR2 SVGAGI.